One sample yielded the 32 T cell receptor beta chains listed below, sequenced in a study of Tregs in tolerant kidney transplant recipients. The nonmyeloablative bone marrow transplants came from related graft donors, with transient mixed chimerism. The assay was immunoSEQ multiplex PCR, and TCRdb's table has in-frame clones only and misses some. With 6,400 or so clones in the sample, the ten largest clones hold about two fifths. The material sequenced was CD8+ T cells from blood (PBMCs), taken 12 months after the transplant. The receptors here all came from a human patient who received a combined kidney and bone marrow transplant. The graft donor may have contributed some T cells.

Comments on this clone: The sequence runs out 3 residues before the end of the CDR3; the remainder is reconstructed from the germline J gene. This chain links TRBV18 with TRBJ2-1, with 9 bases fitting TRBD2. The CDR3 is 14 residues long. V shed 3 bases and J 3 bases; nucleotides not matched to a gene: 0. The germline gives CDR1 KGHSH, CDR2 LQKENI. This CDR3 is CASSPSGSYNEQFF. The CDR3 DNA, read in part, is TGTGCCAGCTCACCTAGCGGGAGCTACAATGAG.

A remark on this clone: The CDR3 end is not reached by the read, which stops 3 residues before it; the germline J gene fills it in. J is TRBJ2-7 and V is TRBV7-9; no firm D call. In germline, CDR1 is SEHNR, CDR2 FQNEAQ (reference sequence). Trimming shortened V by 1 base and J by 2 bases, and 9 bases separated the two germline ends. The CDR3 runs 14 residues. The CDR3 loop is CASSLVSSTYEQYF. CDR3 bases read: TGTGCCAGCAGCTTAGTCAGTAGCACCTACGAG.

Concerning this clone: The CDR3 end falls 3 residues outside the read, so it is completed with the germline J gene. The chain carries TRBV5-6 and TRBJ2-7; 7 bases line up with TRBD1. V lost 2 bases and J lost 4; bases outside the gene matches: 6. In germline, CDR1 is SGHDT, CDR2 YYEEEE. The CDR3 loop spans 14 amino acids. The CDR3 DNA, read in part, is TGTGCCAGCAGCTTCTCGACAGGGCGATACGAG. It encodes CASSFSTGRYE. The full CDR3 is CASSFSTGRYEQYF.

A remark on this clone: The CDR3 extends 3 residues past the end of the read, so its final part is completed from the germline J gene. The V and J genes are TRBV2 and TRBJ2-7; D unclear. CDR3 size: 13 residues. Germline CDR1 is SNHLY and CDR2 is FYNNEI. V lost 7 bases and J lost 1, with 11 bases in between. Incomplete CDR3 DNA: TGTGCCAGCACCGACTTAGATTCCTACGAG. It yields the protein CASTDLDSYE. The entire CDR3 reads CASTDLDSYEQYF.

Details on this clone: The read ends 3 residues before the CDR3 terminus; that terminus is restored from the germline J gene. The chain uses TRBV6-2 or TRBV6-3 and TRBJ2-7; D remains ambiguous. This CDR3 comprises 13 residues. Germline values: CDR1 MNHEY, CDR2 SVGEGT. With 6 bases removed from V and 0 bases from J, the gap between germline ends came to 9 bases. The CDR3: CASSPGRSYEQYF. The DNA read from the CDR3 is TGTGCCAGCAGCCCAGGTCGCTCCTACGAG.

The CDR3 loop is CAIRDYQNTGELFF. CDR3 bases read: TGTGCCATTCGGGACTACCAGAACACCGGGGAG. The V and J genes are TRBV2 and TRBJ2-2; 7 nucleotides line up with TRBD2. The read stops 3 residues short of the end of the CDR3; the missing end is completed from the germline J gene. Trimming removed 10 bases from V and 1 base from J; junction bases left unmatched: 6. CDR3 length: 14 amino acids. CDR1 is SNHLY and CDR2 is FYNNEI in the germline V gene. The complete variable domain, with remaining parts taken from reference TRBV2 and TRBJ2-2, reads EPEVTQTPSHQVTQMGQEVILRCVPISNHLYFYWYRQILGQKVEFLVSFYNNEISEKSEIFDDQFSVERPDGSNFTLKIRSTKLEDSAMYFCAIRDYQNTGELFFGEGSRLTVL.

As to this clone: The read halts 3 residues ahead of the CDR3 end, with the missing end drawn from the germline J gene. The rearrangement uses TRBV6-2 or TRBV6-3 and TRBJ2-1; D may be TRBD2 (6 bases). The length of the CDR3 is 13 residues. CDR1 is MNHEY, CDR2 SVGEGT, per germline. The ends were cut back, 6 bases at V and 4 bases at J, with 10 bases in the middle. The CDR3 loop reads CASREGRYNEQFF. CDR3 DNA (partial): TGTGCCAGCAGGGAGGGCCGGTACAATGAG.

For this clone: The read stops 3 residues short of the end of the CDR3; the missing end is completed from the germline J gene. The chain employs TRBV7-3 and TRBJ2-1; 10 positions match TRBD1. CDR3 size: 15 residues. The trim removed 5 bases at V and 8 bases at J, leaving 9 bases unmatched. CDR1 and CDR2 (germline): SGHTA, FQGTGA. The CDR3 loop reads CASSPRTGGIHEQFF. The covered CDR3 bases are TGTGCCAGCAGCCCAAGGACAGGGGGTATTCATGAG.

A remark on this clone: Read data end 3 residues before the CDR3 end; the end is taken from the germline J gene. The chain couples TRBV6-2 or TRBV6-3 to TRBJ2-7, with a weak D call TRBD2 (6 bases). This CDR3 has 14 residues. The germline V and J ends were trimmed by 3 bases and 3 bases, with 12 bases remaining between them. Germline CDR1 MNHEY, CDR2 SVGEGT. The DNA read from the CDR3 is TGTGCCAGCAGTTATTCCGGGACTTACTACGAG. This encodes CASSYSGTYYE. In full, the CDR3 is CASSYSGTYYEQYF.

In regard to this clone: The DNA ends 3 residues before the CDR3 does, and the rest of the CDR3 is filled in from the germline J gene. The V call is TRBV4-2, the J call TRBJ1-5; TRBD1 matches 9 bases. The CDR3 is made up of 19 amino acids. Germline CDR1 reads LGHNA; CDR2 reads YNFKEQ. Unmatched junction bases numbered 14, after V lost 2 bases and J lost 3 bases. The CDR3 DNA, read in part, is TGTGCCAGCAGCCAAACTCACAGGGGGCGCCTGGTTATCAATCAGCCC. Translation gives CASSQTHRGRLVINQP. The complete CDR3 reads CASSQTHRGRLVINQPQHF.

About this clone: The read falls 3 residues short of the CDR3 end, and the missing part is taken from the germline J gene. The genes are TRBV20-1 and TRBJ2-5, with 13 bases aligning to TRBD2. Per the germline V gene, CDR1 is DFQATT and CDR2 is SNEGSKA (reference sequence). V was pared by 6 bases and J by 5 bases, with 6 bases of the junction left unmatched. CDR3 length: 14 residues. The CDR3 spells CSARLAGGGETQYF. CDR3 bases read: TGCAGTGCCAGACTAGCGGGAGGCGGGGAGACC.

Points on this clone: The read comes to an end 3 residues before the CDR3 does, leaving the germline J gene to fill in the end. The chain employs TRBV30 and TRBJ1-1; D call uncertain. Looked up from germline, CDR1 is GTSNPN and CDR2 is SVGIG (reference sequence). The CDR3 loop spans 13 amino acids. Trimming shortened V by 0 bases and J by 6 bases, and 11 bases separated the two germline ends. Incomplete CDR3 DNA: TGTGCCTGGAGTGTAACAGAAATGCCTGAA. Its translation is CAWSVTEMPE. The full CDR3 is CAWSVTEMPEAFF.

Notes on this clone: The CDR3 end is not reached by the read, which stops 3 residues before it; the germline J gene fills it in. The genes are TRBV10-2 and TRBJ2-3, with D tentatively TRBD2 (5 bases). The CDR3 totals 13 residues. Trimming pared 4 bases from V and 1 base from J, leaving 6 bases between. CDR1 and CDR2 (germline): WSHSY, SAAADI. The CDR3 DNA, read in part, is TGCGCCAGCAGTGTGCGGGGCACAGATACG. Encoded protein: CASSVRGTDT. The entire CDR3 reads CASSVRGTDTQYF.

A remark on this clone: The sequence runs out 3 residues before the end of the CDR3; the remainder is reconstructed from the germline J gene. The chain recombines TRBV9 with TRBJ2-2, with 7 bases aligning to TRBD2. The J segment lost 6 bases and the V segment lost 3 bases, leaving 8 bases of the junction unmatched. CDR3 length: 15 residues. Looked up from germline, CDR1 is SGDLS and CDR2 is YYNGEE. The sequenced CDR3 bases are TGTGCCAGCAGCGGACTAGCTGGTGGGGCCGGGGAG. It specifies CASSGLAGGAGE. The whole CDR3 sequence reads CASSGLAGGAGELFF.

To note about this clone: The read terminates 3 residues before the CDR3 end, so the remaining end is supplied by the germline J gene. This chain connects TRBV7-9 to TRBJ2-1, with TRBD1 matching over 9 bases. Trimming cost V 5 bases and J 5 bases; bases outside gene matches: 7. The CDR3 is made up of 15 amino acids. Germline assignment: CDR1 SEHNR and CDR2 FQNEAQ (reference sequence). CDR3 in amino acids: CASSGRDRAHNEQFF. CDR3 bases read: TGTGCCAGCAGCGGCCGGGACAGGGCCCACAATGAG.

Turning to this clone: The CDR3 end falls 3 residues outside the read, so it is completed with the germline J gene. The rearrangement uses TRBV19 and TRBJ1-1, with 9 positions matching TRBD1. CDR1 is LNHDA, CDR2 SQIVND, per germline (reference sequence). Germline trimming cut 7 bases from V and 1 base from J; bases unmatched to any gene: 4. The CDR3 has 14 amino acids. The CDR3 DNA, read in part, is TGTGCCAGTACTCAACAGGGGGCGAACACTGAA. Protein sequence: CASTQQGANTE. The entire CDR3 sequence reads CASTQQGANTEAFF.

Comment on this clone: The read terminates 3 residues before the CDR3 end, so the remaining end is supplied by the germline J gene. The chain links TRBV29-1 to TRBJ2-7, with TRBD1 matching 8 bases. The CDR3 sequence is 12 residues long. V was clipped by 6 bases and J by 4 bases; unmatched bases: 5. Per the germline V gene, CDR1 is SQVTM and CDR2 is ANQGSEA. CDR3 sequence reads: CSVEDRAYEQYF. Partial CDR3 DNA: TGCAGCGTGGAGGACAGGGCTTACGAG.

As regards this clone: The read gets to within 3 residues of the CDR3 end, and the germline J gene fills in the rest. The chain carries TRBV19 and TRBJ2-1; TRBD2 matches at 8 bases. The V and J ends lost 5 bases and 4 bases, in that order; junction bases with no gene match: 4. Germline V gene data show CDR1 as LNHDA and CDR2 as SQIVND (reference sequence). The CDR3 length is 14 residues. The CDR3 is CASSAGGVYNEQFF. Incomplete CDR3 DNA: TGTGCCAGTAGTGCCGGGGGGGTATACAATGAG.

Of note for this clone: The CDR3 goes on 3 residues after the read ends, and that part is filled in from the germline J gene. The genes are TRBV19 and TRBJ2-7; TRBD1 aligns across 10 bases. Germline CDR1 is LNHDA and CDR2 is SQIVND (reference sequence). The CDR3 extends over 14 amino acids. V gave up 7 bases and J gave up 5 bases; unmatched junction bases: 8. CDR3 DNA, as far as it was read: TGTGCCAGTACCCCCGGGACAGGGGCCCACGAG. Its protein product is CASTPGTGAHE. The CDR3, in full, reads CASTPGTGAHEQYF.

In regard to this clone: The read finishes 3 residues shy of the CDR3 end, and the germline J gene is used to complete it. V is TRBV11-3 and J is TRBJ2-5, with 7 nucleotides matching TRBD1. Germline trimming cut 5 bases from V and 3 bases from J; bases unmatched to any gene: 3. Germline assignment: CDR1 SGHNT and CDR2 YENEEA. This CDR3 has 13 residues. The CDR3 bases that were read are TGTGCCAGCAGCGACAGGGAAGAAGAGACC. Translated: CASSDREEET. The CDR3, in full, reads CASSDREEETQYF.

CDR3 DNA (partial): TGTGCCAGCAGCTTTTACACAGGGAACCACGAG. Translating it yields CASSFYTGNHE. In full, the CDR3 is CASSFYTGNHEQYF. V and J are TRBV11-2 and TRBJ2-7, with a tentative D call TRBD1 (6 bases). The missing CDR3 end, 3 residues past where the read stops, is filled in from the germline J gene. CDR1 is SGHAT, CDR2 FQNNGV, per germline. This CDR3 region has 14 residues. V lost 3 bases and J 5 bases, leaving 14 bases between the germline ends.

Points on this clone: With the read ending 3 residues before the CDR3 end, the germline J gene is used to fill in that end. This chain connects TRBV7-3 to TRBJ2-2; D is unresolved. CDR1 and CDR2 (germline): SGHTA, FQGTGA. V gave up 0 bases and J gave up 4 bases, with 18 bases separating them. This CDR3 is 18 amino acids long. CDR3 DNA, as far as it was read: TGTGCCAGCAGCTTAACACCCAGACATGTAGAGGCCACCGGGGAG. Translating it yields CASSLTPRHVEATGE. The CDR3 in its entirety is CASSLTPRHVEATGELFF.

In the case of this clone: The read finishes 3 residues shy of the CDR3 end, and the germline J gene is used to complete it. The genes are TRBV7-6 and TRBJ2-2; 8 bases line up with TRBD1. Looked up from germline, CDR1 is SGHVS and CDR2 is FNYEAQ. V lost 0 bases, J lost 1 base, and 1 base stayed unmatched. The CDR3 sequence is 16 residues long. CDR3 DNA, as far as it was read: TGTGCCAGCAGCTTAGCCGGACAGGGGAACACCGGGGAG. Its protein is CASSLAGQGNTGE. The entire CDR3 reads CASSLAGQGNTGELFF.

A word on this clone: The read halts 3 residues ahead of the CDR3 end, with the missing end drawn from the germline J gene. The chain joins TRBV29-1 to TRBJ2-5; a weak D match, TRBD2 (6 bases). The V gene lost 6 bases and the J gene lost 5 bases, with 16 bases spanning the gap. There are 13 residues in the CDR3. From germline, CDR1 is SQVTM and CDR2 ANQGSEA. The covered CDR3 bases are TGCAGCGTATACTGGGGGGTTGCGGAGACC. It codes for CSVYWGVAET. The whole CDR3 region reads CSVYWGVAETQYF.

A note on this clone: The CDR3 end is not reached by the read, which stops 3 residues before it; the germline J gene fills it in. The V call is TRBV19, the J call TRBJ1-5; unclear D gene. The CDR3 is 13 amino acids. V was cut by 1 base and J by 3 bases, with 4 bases left in between. Germline CDR1 is LNHDA and CDR2 is SQIVND (reference sequence). The CDR3 region is CASSIVNNQPQHF. CDR3 DNA (partial): TGTGCCAGTAGTATAGTCAACAATCAGCCC.

About this clone itself: The observed sequence ends 3 residues before the CDR3 terminus, with the missing tail filled in from the germline J gene. V usage is TRBV6-2 or TRBV6-3 and J usage is TRBJ2-7; 8 positions match TRBD2. From germline, CDR1 is MNHEY and CDR2 SVGEGT. V shed 6 bases and J 5 bases; nucleotides not matched to a gene: 12. The CDR3 covers 15 residues. CDR3 DNA, as far as it was read: TGTGCCAGCAGCTTACCTCCGGGACTAGTCCACGAG. Translated: CASSLPPGLVHE. From start to end, the CDR3 is CASSLPPGLVHEQYF.

Worth noting for this clone: The read finishes 3 residues shy of the CDR3 end, and the germline J gene is used to complete it. The chain employs TRBV6-2 or TRBV6-3 and TRBJ1-1, with D unresolved. In germline, CDR1 is MNHEY, CDR2 SVGEGT. There are 14 residues in the CDR3. V was clipped by 3 bases and J by 0 bases, with 8 bases between them. This CDR3 is CASSYTRMNTEAFF. The CDR3 bases that were read are TGTGCCAGCAGTTATACTCGCATGAACACTGAA.

CDR3 DNA (partial): TGTGCCAGTAGTATTCCCGCAGGAGGGGATACG. This translates into CASSIPAGGDT. From start to end, the CDR3 is CASSIPAGGDTQYF. The chain carries TRBV19 and TRBJ2-3; possible D gene TRBD2, 6 bases. The CDR3 is cut off 3 residues early in the read; its end comes from the germline J gene. Germline loops: CDR1 LNHDA, CDR2 SQIVND (reference sequence). Trimming removed 3 bases at V and 6 bases at J, with 13 bases between. The CDR3 spans 14 residues.

About this clone: The CDR3 end is not reached by the read, which stops 3 residues before it; the germline J gene fills it in. V is TRBV5-1 and J is TRBJ2-1, with 9 nucleotides matching TRBD2. V shed 4 bases, J shed 6 bases, and the junction held 11 bases outside the gene matches. The germline gives CDR1 SGHRS, CDR2 YFSETQ. The CDR3 loop spans 16 amino acids. The part of the CDR3 DNA that was read is TGCGCCAGCAGCCCGACCGGCGGGAGGGTCGGCAATGAG. It yields the protein CASSPTGGRVGNE. The complete CDR3 reads CASSPTGGRVGNEQFF.

In the case of this clone: The CDR3 goes on 3 residues after the read ends, and that part is filled in from the germline J gene. The chain links TRBV7-9 to TRBJ2-7; 8 positions match TRBD1. CDR3 length: 15 residues. V dropped 3 bases and J dropped 3; count of bases not matched to a gene: 7. The germline CDR1 and CDR2 sequences are SEHNR and FQNEAQ (reference sequence). The sequenced CDR3 bases are TGTGCCAGCAGCTTCCCAAGACAGGGGTACTACGAG. It is translated as CASSFPRQGYYE. The entire CDR3 protein is CASSFPRQGYYEQYF.

Details on this clone: The observed sequence ends 3 residues before the CDR3 terminus, with the missing tail filled in from the germline J gene. The chain combines TRBV5-1 with TRBJ2-7, with 8 bases that match TRBD1. The CDR3 runs to 12 residues. J was trimmed by 6 bases and V by 2 bases; bases with no gene match: 1. CDR1 is SGHRS and CDR2 is YFSETQ in the germline V gene. The DNA read from the CDR3 is TGCGCCAGCAGCTTCGACAGGGGCGAG. Its translation is CASSFDRGE. In full, the CDR3 is CASSFDRGEQYF.

As concerns this clone: Read data end 3 residues before the CDR3 end; the end is taken from the germline J gene. The chain employs TRBV6-2 or TRBV6-3 and TRBJ2-7, with 7 bases identical to TRBD2. This CDR3 region has 15 residues. Germline CDR1 MNHEY, CDR2 SVGEGT. V trimming: 4 bases; J trimming: 2 bases; junction bases outside the gene matches: 8. The sequenced CDR3 bases are TGTGCCAGCAGTTCCATCCGGGACTACCCCTACGAG. Its protein product is CASSSIRDYPYE. The CDR3 as a whole reads CASSSIRDYPYEQYF.